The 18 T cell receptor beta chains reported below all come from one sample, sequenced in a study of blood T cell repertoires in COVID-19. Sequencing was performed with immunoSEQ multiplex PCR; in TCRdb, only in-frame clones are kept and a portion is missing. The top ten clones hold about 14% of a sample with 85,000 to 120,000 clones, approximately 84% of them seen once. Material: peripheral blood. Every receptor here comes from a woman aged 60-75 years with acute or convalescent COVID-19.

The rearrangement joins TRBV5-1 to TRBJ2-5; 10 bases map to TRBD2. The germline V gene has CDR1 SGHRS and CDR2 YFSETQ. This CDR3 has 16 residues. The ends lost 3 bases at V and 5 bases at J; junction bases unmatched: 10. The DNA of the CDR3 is TGCGCCAGCAGCTCGAATACGCTAGCGGGAGTTGAGACCCAGTACTTC. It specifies CASSSNTLAGVETQYF.

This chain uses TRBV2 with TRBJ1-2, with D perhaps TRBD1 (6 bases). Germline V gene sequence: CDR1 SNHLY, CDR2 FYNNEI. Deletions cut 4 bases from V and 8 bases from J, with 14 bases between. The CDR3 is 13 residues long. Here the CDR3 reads CASSGTGTKGYTF. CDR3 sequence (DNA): TGTGCCAGCAGTGGCACTGGGACAAAAGGCTACACCTTC.

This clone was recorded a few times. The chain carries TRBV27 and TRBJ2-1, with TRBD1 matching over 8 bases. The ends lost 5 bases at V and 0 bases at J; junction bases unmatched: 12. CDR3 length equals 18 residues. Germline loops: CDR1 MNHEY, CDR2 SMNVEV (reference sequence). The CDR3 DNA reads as TGTGCCAGCAGTAAAACCCTAGGGACAGGCCGCTCCTACAATGAGCAGTTCTTC. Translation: CASSKTLGTGRSYNEQFF.

The DNA for the CDR3 is TGTGCCAGTATGTCGGGACAGGGAGATGGCTACACCTTC. The encoded protein is CASMSGQGDGYTF. The chain employs TRBV19 and TRBJ1-2; 9 bases align to TRBD1. CDR1 is LNHDA, CDR2 SQIVND, per germline (reference sequence). The CDR3 extends over 13 amino acids. After removal of 7 bases from V and 6 bases from J, the junction contained 6 bases not matched to a gene.

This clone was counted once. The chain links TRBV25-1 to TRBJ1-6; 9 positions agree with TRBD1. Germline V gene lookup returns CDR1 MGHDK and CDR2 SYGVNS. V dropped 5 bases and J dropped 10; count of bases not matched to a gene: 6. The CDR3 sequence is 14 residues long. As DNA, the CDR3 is TGTGCCAGCAGTACACAGGGGGCTTGGTCACCCCTCCACTTT. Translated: CASSTQGAWSPLHF.

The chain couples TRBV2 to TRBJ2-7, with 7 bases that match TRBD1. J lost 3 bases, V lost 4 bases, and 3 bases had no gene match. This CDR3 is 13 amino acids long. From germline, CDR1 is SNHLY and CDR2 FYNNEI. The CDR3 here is CASSGDRGYEQYF. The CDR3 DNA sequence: TGTGCCAGCAGTGGGGACAGAGGCTACGAGCAGTACTTC.

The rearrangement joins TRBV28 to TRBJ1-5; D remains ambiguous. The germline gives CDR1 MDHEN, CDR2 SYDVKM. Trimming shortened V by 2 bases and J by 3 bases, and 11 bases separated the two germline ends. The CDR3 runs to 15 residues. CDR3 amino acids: CASSLPRGPNQPQHF. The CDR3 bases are TGTGCCAGCAGTTTACCCAGAGGGCCCAATCAGCCCCAGCATTTT.

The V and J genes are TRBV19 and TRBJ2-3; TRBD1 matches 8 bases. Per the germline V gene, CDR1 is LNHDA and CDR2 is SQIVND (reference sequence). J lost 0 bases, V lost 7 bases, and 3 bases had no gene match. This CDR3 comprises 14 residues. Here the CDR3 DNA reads TGTGCCAGTAATACAGGGGGGAGCACAGATACGCAGTATTTT. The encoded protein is CASNTGGSTDTQYF.

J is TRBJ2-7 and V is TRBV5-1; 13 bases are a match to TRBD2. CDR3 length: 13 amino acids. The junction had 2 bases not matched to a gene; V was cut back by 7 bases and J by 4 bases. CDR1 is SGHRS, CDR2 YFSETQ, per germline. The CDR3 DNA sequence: TGCGCCAGCGGACTAGCGGGAGCTTACGAGCAGTACTTC. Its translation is CASGLAGAYEQYF.

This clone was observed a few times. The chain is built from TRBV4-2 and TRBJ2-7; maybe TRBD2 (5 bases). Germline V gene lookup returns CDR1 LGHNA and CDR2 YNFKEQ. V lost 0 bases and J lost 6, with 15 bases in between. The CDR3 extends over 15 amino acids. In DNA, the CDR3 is TGTGCCAGCAGCCAAGAATTAAAGCCGGGAAGCGAGCAGTACTTC. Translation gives CASSQELKPGSEQYF.

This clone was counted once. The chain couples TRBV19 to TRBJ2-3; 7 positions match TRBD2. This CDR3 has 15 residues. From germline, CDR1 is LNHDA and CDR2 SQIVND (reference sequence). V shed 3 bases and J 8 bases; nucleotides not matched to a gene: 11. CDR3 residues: CASSMPTGGRVTQYF. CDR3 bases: TGTGCCAGTAGTATGCCCACGGGCGGGAGAGTTACGCAGTATTTT. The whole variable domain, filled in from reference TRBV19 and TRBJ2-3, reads DGGITQSPKYLFRKEGQNVTLSCEQNLNHDAMYWYRQDPGQGLRLIYYSQIVNDFQKGDIAEGYSVSREKKESFPLTVTSAQKNPTAFYLCASSMPTGGRVTQYFGPGTRLTVL.

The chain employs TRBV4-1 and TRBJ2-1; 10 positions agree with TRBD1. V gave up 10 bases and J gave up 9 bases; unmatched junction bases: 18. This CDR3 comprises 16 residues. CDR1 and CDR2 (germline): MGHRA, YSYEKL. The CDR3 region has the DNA TGCGCCACCTCAGGAATCGGGACAGGGGTGTTCGGTGAGCAGTTCTTC. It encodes CATSGIGTGVFGEQFF.

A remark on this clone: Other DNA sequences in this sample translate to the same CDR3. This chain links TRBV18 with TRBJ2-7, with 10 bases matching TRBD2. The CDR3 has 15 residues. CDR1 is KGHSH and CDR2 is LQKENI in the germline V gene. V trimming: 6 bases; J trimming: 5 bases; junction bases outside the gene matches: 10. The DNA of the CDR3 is TGTGCCAGCTCGCCAAGGCTAGCGGGAGAACACGAGCAGTACTTC. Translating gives CASSPRLAGEHEQYF.

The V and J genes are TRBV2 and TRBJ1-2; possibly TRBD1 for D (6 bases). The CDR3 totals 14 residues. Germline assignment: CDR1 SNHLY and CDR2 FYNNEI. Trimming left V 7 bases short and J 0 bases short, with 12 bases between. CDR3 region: CASIRDKANYGYTF. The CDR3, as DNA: TGTGCCAGCATTAGGGACAAAGCTAACTATGGCTACACCTTC.

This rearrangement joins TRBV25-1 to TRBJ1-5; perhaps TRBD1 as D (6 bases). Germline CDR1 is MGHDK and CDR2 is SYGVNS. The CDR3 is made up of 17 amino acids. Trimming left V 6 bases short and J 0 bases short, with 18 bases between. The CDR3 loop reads CASSYYAGAISNQPQHF. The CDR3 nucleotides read TGTGCCAGCAGCTACTACGCGGGGGCGATTAGCAATCAGCCCCAGCATTTT.

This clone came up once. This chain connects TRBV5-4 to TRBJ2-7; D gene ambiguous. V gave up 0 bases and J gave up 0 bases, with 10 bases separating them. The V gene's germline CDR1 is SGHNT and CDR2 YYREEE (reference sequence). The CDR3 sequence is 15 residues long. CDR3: CASSLGGASSYEQYF. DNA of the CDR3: TGTGCCAGCAGCTTGGGAGGCGCAAGCTCCTACGAGCAGTACTTC. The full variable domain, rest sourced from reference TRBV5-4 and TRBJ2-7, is ETGVTQSPTHLIKTRGQQVTLRCSSQSGHNTVSWYQQALGQGPQFIFQYYREEENGRGNFPPRFSGLQFPNYSSELNVNALELDDSALYLCASSLGGASSYEQYFGPGTRLTVT.

CDR3 in amino acids: CASSLAATGGETQYF. CDR3 in DNA: TGCGCCAGCAGCTTGGCCGCGACAGGGGGGGAGACCCAGTACTTC. This chain joins TRBV5-1 and TRBJ2-5, with TRBD1 identical over 9 bases. CDR3 length equals 15 residues. Germline-derived CDR1 and CDR2 are SGHRS and YFSETQ. The J segment lost 5 bases and the V segment lost 0 bases, leaving 5 bases of the junction unmatched.

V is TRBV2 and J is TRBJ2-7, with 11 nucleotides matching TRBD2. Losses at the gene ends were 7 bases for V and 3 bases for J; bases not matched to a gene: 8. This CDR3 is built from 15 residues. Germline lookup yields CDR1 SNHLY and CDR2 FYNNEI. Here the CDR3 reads CASKVSGTSGYEQYF. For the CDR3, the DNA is TGTGCCAGCAAAGTCTCGGGGACTAGCGGCTACGAGCAGTACTTC. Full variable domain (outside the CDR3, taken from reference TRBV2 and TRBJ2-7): EPEVTQTPSHQVTQMGQEVILRCVPISNHLYFYWYRQILGQKVEFLVSFYNNEISEKSEIFDDQFSVERPDGSNFTLKIRSTKLEDSAMYFCASKVSGTSGYEQYFGPGTRLTVT.